This T cell receptor beta chain was identified during a study of T cell changes during pregnancy in multiple sclerosis. This table comes from immunoSEQ multiplex PCR, and its TCRdb copy is limited to in-frame clones, with some not included. Found here are almost 50,000 clones, approximately 92% of them singletons; the top ten hold 0.99%. This CDR3 has 15 residues. Germline V gene lookup returns CDR1 MNHNS and CDR2 SASEGT. Deletions cut 1 base from V and 6 bases from J, with 12 bases between. The chain recombines TRBV6-1 with TRBJ1-4; weak D call: TRBD1 (5 bases). The TCR originated in a female donor with multiple sclerosis, enrolled in a pregnancy study. The source material was peripheral blood, sampled after pregnancy. CDR3 loop: CASSEGRAGDEKLFF. CDR3 DNA sequence: TGTGCCAGCAGTGAAGGCAGGGCGGGAGATGAAAAACTGTTTTTT.